This entry lists 16 T cell receptor beta chains sequenced from one sample in a study of blood T cell repertoires in COVID-19. The repertoire was sequenced with immunoSEQ multiplex PCR; TCRdb's copy has only in-frame clones and lacks some. The profile covers about 170,000 clones, with roughly 86% appearing a single time and roughly 2.4% taken by the ten largest. Sequenced sample: peripheral blood. The receptors stem from a woman at least 80 years old with COVID-19, enrolled during active disease.

The gene calls are TRBV5-6 and TRBJ1-4, with a possible D match to TRBD1 (6 bases). Germline V gene sequence: CDR1 SGHDT, CDR2 YYEEEE. V gave up 1 base and J gave up 0 bases, with 13 bases separating them. The CDR3 runs to 17 residues. In DNA, the CDR3 is TGTGCCAGCAGCTTGTGGGGGGGACAAGCAACTAATGAAAAACTGTTTTTT. Translation gives CASSLWGGQATNEKLFF.

This sequence joins TRBV19 and TRBJ1-2; maybe TRBD1 (6 bases). The length of the CDR3 is 15 residues. The germline CDR1 and CDR2 sequences are LNHDA and SQIVND (reference sequence). With 6 bases removed from V and 3 bases from J, the gap between germline ends came to 17 bases. The CDR3 sequence: CASRLSYREHYGYTF. The CDR3 nucleotides are TGTGCCAGTAGACTATCCTACAGGGAGCACTATGGCTACACCTTC.

This chain links TRBV19 with TRBJ2-2; 15 bases are a match to TRBD2. Germline V CDR1 and CDR2: LNHDA, SQIVND (reference sequence). The V gene end was trimmed by 8 bases and the J gene end by 1 base; junction bases not matched to a gene: 2. The CDR3 runs 16 residues. CDR3 loop: CASGTSGGLNTGELFF. In nucleotides, the CDR3 is TGTGCCAGTGGGACTAGCGGGGGGTTGAACACCGGGGAGCTGTTTTTT. The full variable domain, in which reference TRBV19 and TRBJ2-2 provide the parts outside the CDR3, is DGGITQSPKYLFRKEGQNVTLSCEQNLNHDAMYWYRQDPGQGLRLIYYSQIVNDFQKGDIAEGYSVSREKKESFPLTVTSAQKNPTAFYLCASGTSGGLNTGELFFGEGSRLTVL.

This clone was counted once. This chain joins TRBV7-9 and TRBJ1-5; 9 bases agree with TRBD1. The CDR3 is made up of 14 amino acids. Germline assignment: CDR1 SEHNR and CDR2 FQNEAQ (reference sequence). V lost 8 bases to trimming and J lost 4 bases; unmatched junction nucleotides: 6. The DNA for the CDR3 is TGTGCCAGCGGCGGGACAGGGTCTAATCAGCCCCAGCATTTT. Translation gives CASGGTGSNQPQHF.

The rearrangement links TRBV29-1 to TRBJ2-1; 12 bases fit TRBD2. Looked up from germline, CDR1 is SQVTM and CDR2 is ANQGSEA. Germline trimming cut 7 bases from V and 7 bases from J; bases unmatched to any gene: 5. This CDR3 contains 13 residues. CDR3 sequence reads: CSGGLAGPNEQFF. The DNA of the CDR3 is TGCAGCGGTGGACTAGCGGGGCCAAATGAGCAGTTCTTC.

A few counts support this clone. The chain carries TRBV28 and TRBJ1-5; D might be TRBD1 (6 bases). This CDR3 spans 14 amino acids. Germline loops: CDR1 MDHEN, CDR2 SYDVKM. Deletions cut 5 bases from V and 6 bases from J, with 14 bases between. DNA for the CDR3: TGTGCCAGCAGTATCCAACAGGGACCTCAGCCCCAGCATTTT. Protein: CASSIQQGPQPQHF.

This clone has a single count. Other DNA sequences in the same sample also yield this CDR3. This chain connects TRBV9 to TRBJ2-7; 10 bases are a match to TRBD2. V was clipped by 0 bases and J by 6 bases; unmatched bases: 3. Germline values: CDR1 SGDLS, CDR2 YYNGEE. CDR3 size: 14 residues. The CDR3 protein is CASSVGLAGVEQYF. Here the CDR3 DNA reads TGTGCCAGCAGCGTAGGTCTAGCGGGAGTCGAGCAGTACTTC.

The chain has TRBV19 and TRBJ2-2; D may be TRBD2 (5 bases). V lost 11 bases, J lost 7 bases, and 14 bases lay in between. CDR1 is LNHDA and CDR2 is SQIVND in the germline V gene (reference sequence). The CDR3 contains 12 residues. This CDR3 reads CAGETGYGELFF. In nucleotides, the CDR3 is TGTGCCGGAGAGACGGGGTACGGGGAGCTGTTTTTT.

This clone was seen a few times. The chain joins TRBV4-2 to TRBJ1-1; 10 nucleotides line up with TRBD1. Trimming removed 5 bases from V and 7 bases from J; junction bases left unmatched: 10. The CDR3 has 15 residues. The V gene's germline CDR1 is LGHNA and CDR2 YNFKEQ. In DNA, the CDR3 is TGTGCCAGCAGCGTCCTGACAGGGGGCGCGGGTGAAGCTTTCTTT. Amino acid sequence: CASSVLTGGAGEAFF.

This chain connects TRBV6-2 or TRBV6-3 to TRBJ2-3; 8 bases agree with TRBD2. Losses at the gene ends were 0 bases for V and 2 bases for J; bases not matched to a gene: 7. Germline values: CDR1 MNHEY, CDR2 SVGEGT. The CDR3 is 17 amino acids. CDR3 protein: CASSYSSREGPTDTQYF. CDR3 in DNA: TGTGCCAGCAGTTACTCCTCTCGGGAGGGCCCCACAGATACGCAGTATTTT.

The CDR3 loop is CASVAAGGPGETQYF. CDR3 sequence (DNA): TGTGCCAGCGTAGCAGCGGGAGGGCCGGGGGAGACCCAGTACTTC. The chain joins TRBV7-8 to TRBJ2-5, with 10 bases matching TRBD2. The CDR3 is made up of 15 amino acids. Unmatched junction bases numbered 11, after V lost 8 bases and J lost 5 bases. Germline values: CDR1 SGHVS, CDR2 FQNEAQ.

J is TRBJ2-2 and V is TRBV6-2 or TRBV6-3; D unclear. The length of the CDR3 is 14 residues. Germline CDR1 reads MNHEY; CDR2 reads SVGEGT. V was cut by 2 bases and J by 6 bases, with 10 bases left in between. The CDR3 nucleotides read TGTGCCAGCAGTTACCTCGACTCCCCCGGGGAGCTGTTTTTT. It is translated as CASSYLDSPGELFF.

This chain links TRBV5-4 with TRBJ2-5, with 11 bases fitting TRBD1. V was clipped by 0 bases and J by 2 bases; unmatched bases: 0. The CDR3 totals 15 residues. Germline CDR1 is SGHNT and CDR2 is YYREEE (reference sequence). CDR3 nucleotides: TGTGCCAGCAGCTTGGGGGACAGGGGGCAAGAGACCCAGTACTTC. This sequence encodes CASSLGDRGQETQYF.

J is TRBJ1-6 and V is TRBV5-1; the D gene is possibly TRBD1 (5 bases). This CDR3 region has 15 residues. V was shortened by 0 bases and J by 10 bases, with 14 bases between the two germline ends. Germline V lookup: CDR1 SGHRS, CDR2 YFSETQ. The CDR3 DNA is TGCGCCAGCAGCTTGGCCTGGCAGGGACTCTCACCCCTCCACTTT. Encoded protein: CASSLAWQGLSPLHF.

The chain recombines TRBV28 with TRBJ1-1; 9 positions match TRBD1. The CDR3 runs 15 residues. The trim removed 4 bases at V and 5 bases at J, leaving 8 bases unmatched. Germline assignment: CDR1 MDHEN and CDR2 SYDVKM. The DNA for the CDR3 is TGTGCCAGCAGTTGGGGGACAGGGAGCGGGACTGAAGCTTTCTTT. As protein: CASSWGTGSGTEAFF.

This chain joins TRBV11-3 and TRBJ2-7, with 10 bases aligning to TRBD2. This CDR3 spans 13 amino acids. J gave up 6 bases and V 11 bases, and 10 bases lay outside the gene matches. CDR1 is SGHNT and CDR2 is YENEEA in the germline V gene. The CDR3 sequence is CARPEREGREQYF. CDR3 bases: TGTGCCCGCCCCGAGCGGGAGGGCCGCGAGCAGTACTTC.